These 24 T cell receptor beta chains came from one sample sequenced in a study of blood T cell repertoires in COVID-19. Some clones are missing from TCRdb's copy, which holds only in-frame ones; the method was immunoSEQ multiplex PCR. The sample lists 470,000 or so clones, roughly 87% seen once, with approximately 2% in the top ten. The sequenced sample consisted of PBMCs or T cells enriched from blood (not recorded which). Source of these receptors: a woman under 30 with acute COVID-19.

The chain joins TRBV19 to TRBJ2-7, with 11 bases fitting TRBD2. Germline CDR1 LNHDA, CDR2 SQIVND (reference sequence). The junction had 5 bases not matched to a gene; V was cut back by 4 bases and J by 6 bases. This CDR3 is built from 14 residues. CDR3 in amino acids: CASSTQGTSGEQYF. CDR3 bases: TGTGCCAGTAGTACACAGGGGACTAGCGGCGAGCAGTACTTC.

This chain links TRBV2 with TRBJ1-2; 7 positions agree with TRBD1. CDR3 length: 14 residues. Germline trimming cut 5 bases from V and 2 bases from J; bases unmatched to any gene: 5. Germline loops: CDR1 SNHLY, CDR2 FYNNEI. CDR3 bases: TGTGCCAGCAGTCAGACAGGGTCCAACTATGGCTACACCTTC. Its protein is CASSQTGSNYGYTF.

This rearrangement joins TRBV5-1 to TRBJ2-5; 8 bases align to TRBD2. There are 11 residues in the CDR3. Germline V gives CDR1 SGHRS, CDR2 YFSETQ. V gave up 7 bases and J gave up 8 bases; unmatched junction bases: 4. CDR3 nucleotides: TGCGCCAGCTCGCGGGGGGCCACCCAGTACTTC. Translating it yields CASSRGATQYF.

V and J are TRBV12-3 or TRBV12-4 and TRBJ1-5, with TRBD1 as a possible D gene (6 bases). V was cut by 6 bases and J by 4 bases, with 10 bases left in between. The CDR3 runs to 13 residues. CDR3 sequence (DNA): TGTGCCAGCAGCCGGGACACTAATCAGCCCCAGCATTTT. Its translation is CASSRDTNQPQHF.

The DNA for the CDR3 is TGTGCCAGCAGTTCCGGGACAGGGATCAACTATGGCTACACCTTC. It codes for CASSSGTGINYGYTF. The chain carries TRBV27 and TRBJ1-2, with 9 bases that match TRBD1. V was clipped by 4 bases and J by 2 bases; unmatched bases: 5. This CDR3 is built from 15 residues. The germline V gene has CDR1 MNHEY and CDR2 SMNVEV (reference sequence).

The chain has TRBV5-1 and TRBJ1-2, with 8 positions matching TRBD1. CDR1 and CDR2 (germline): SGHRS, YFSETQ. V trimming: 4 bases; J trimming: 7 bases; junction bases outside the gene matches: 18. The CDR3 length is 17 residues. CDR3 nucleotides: TGCGCCAGCAGCCCGGGTGTTGGCGCAGGGGGCACGGGTGGCTACACCTTC. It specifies CASSPGVGAGGTGGYTF. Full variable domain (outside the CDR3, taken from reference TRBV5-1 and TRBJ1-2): KAGVTQTPRYLIKTRGQQVTLSCSPISGHRSVSWYQQTPGQGLQFLFEYFSETQRNKGNFPGRFSGRQFSNSRSEMNVSTLELGDSALYLCASSPGVGAGGTGGYTFGSGTRLTVV.

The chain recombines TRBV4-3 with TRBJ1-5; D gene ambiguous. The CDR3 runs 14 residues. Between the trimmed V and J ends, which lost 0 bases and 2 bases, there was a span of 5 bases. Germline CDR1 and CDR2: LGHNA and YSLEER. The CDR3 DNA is TGCGCCAGCAGCCAAGACCAGGGCAATCAGCCCCAGCATTTT. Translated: CASSQDQGNQPQHF.

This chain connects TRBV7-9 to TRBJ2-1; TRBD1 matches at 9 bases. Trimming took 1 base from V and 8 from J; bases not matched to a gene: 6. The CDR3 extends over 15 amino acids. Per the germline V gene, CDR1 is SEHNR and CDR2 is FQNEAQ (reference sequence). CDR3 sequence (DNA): TGTGCCAGCAGCTTAGGAGGGACAGGGAACGATGAGCAGTTCTTC. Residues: CASSLGGTGNDEQFF.

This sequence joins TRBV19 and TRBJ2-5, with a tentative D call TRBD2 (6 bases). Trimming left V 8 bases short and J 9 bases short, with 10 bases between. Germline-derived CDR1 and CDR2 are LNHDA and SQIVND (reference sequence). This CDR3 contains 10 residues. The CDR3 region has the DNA TGTGCCAGTCCTCGGGGGTCCCAGTACTTC. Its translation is CASPRGSQYF.

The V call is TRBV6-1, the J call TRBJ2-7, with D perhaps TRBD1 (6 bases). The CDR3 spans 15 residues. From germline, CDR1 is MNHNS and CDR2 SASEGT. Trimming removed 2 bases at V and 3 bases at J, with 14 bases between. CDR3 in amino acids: CASSERGAGVYEQYF. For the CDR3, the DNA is TGTGCCAGCAGTGAAAGGGGAGCAGGGGTCTACGAGCAGTACTTC.

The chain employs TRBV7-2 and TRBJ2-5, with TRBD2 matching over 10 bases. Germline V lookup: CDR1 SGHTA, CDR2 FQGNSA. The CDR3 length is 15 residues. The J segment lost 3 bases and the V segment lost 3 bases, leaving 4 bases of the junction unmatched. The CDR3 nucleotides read TGTGCCAGCAGCTTTACTAGCGGGGTTAAAGAGACCCAGTACTTC. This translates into CASSFTSGVKETQYF. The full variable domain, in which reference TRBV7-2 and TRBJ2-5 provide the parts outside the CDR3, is GAGVSQSPSNKVTEKGKDVELRCDPISGHTALYWYRQSLGQGLEFLIYFQGNSAPDKSGLPSDRFSAERTGGSVSTLTIQRTQQEDSAVYLCASSFTSGVKETQYFGPGTRLLVL.

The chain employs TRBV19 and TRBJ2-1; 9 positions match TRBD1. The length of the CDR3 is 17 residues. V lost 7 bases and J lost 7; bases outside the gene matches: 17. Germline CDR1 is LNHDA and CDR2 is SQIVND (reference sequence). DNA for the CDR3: TGTGCCAGTAAGGCCTCGAGGACAGGGGATTGGTTGAATGAGCAGTTCTTC. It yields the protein CASKASRTGDWLNEQFF.

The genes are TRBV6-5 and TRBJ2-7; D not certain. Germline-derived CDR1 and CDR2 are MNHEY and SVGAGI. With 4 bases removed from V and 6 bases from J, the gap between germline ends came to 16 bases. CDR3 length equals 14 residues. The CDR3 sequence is CASSLSGQVREQYF. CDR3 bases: TGTGCCAGCAGTTTGAGTGGGCAGGTGCGCGAGCAGTACTTC.

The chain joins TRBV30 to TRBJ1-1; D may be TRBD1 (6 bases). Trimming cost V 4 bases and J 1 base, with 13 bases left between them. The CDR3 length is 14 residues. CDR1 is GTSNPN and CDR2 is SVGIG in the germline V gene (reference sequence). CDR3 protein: CAWIWTAENTEAFF. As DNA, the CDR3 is TGTGCCTGGATATGGACAGCGGAGAACACTGAAGCTTTCTTT.

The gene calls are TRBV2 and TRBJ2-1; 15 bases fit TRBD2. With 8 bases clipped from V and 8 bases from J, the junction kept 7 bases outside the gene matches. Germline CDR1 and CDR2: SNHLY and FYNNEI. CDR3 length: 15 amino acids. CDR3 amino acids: CASGGLAGGDHEQFF. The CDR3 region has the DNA TGTGCCAGCGGAGGACTAGCGGGGGGGGACCATGAGCAGTTCTTC.

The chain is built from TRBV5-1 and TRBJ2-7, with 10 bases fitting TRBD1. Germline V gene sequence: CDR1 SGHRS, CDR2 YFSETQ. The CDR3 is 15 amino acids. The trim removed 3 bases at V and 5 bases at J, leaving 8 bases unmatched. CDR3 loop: CASSSNRDRGDEQYF. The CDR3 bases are TGCGCCAGCAGCTCAAACCGGGACAGGGGAGACGAGCAGTACTTC. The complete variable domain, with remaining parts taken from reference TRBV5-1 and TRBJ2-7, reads KAGVTQTPRYLIKTRGQQVTLSCSPISGHRSVSWYQQTPGQGLQFLFEYFSETQRNKGNFPGRFSGRQFSNSRSEMNVSTLELGDSALYLCASSSNRDRGDEQYFGPGTRLTVT.

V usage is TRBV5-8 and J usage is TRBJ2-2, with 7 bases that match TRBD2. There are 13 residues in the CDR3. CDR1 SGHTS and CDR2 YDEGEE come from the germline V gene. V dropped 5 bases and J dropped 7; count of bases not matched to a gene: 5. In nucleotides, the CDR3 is TGTGCCAGCAGTCTGAGCGGGATCGGGGAGCTGTTTTTT. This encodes CASSLSGIGELFF.

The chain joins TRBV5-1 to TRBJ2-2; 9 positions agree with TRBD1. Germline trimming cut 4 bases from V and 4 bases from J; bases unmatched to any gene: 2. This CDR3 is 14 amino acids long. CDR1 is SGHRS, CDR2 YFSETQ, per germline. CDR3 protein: CASSRDRATGELFF. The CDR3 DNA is TGCGCCAGCAGCAGGGACAGGGCCACCGGGGAGCTGTTTTTT.

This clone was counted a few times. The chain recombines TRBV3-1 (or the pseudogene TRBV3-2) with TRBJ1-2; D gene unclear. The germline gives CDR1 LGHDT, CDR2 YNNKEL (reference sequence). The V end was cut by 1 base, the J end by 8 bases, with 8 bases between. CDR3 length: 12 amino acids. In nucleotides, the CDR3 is TGTGCCAGCAGCCAAGTTCCGGGGGGCTACACCTTC. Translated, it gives CASSQVPGGYTF.

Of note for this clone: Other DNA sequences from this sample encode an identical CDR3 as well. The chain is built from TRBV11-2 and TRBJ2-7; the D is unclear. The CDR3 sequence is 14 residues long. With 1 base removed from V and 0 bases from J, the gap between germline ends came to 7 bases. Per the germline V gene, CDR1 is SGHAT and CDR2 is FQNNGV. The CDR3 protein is CASSLGPNSYEQYF. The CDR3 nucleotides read TGTGCCAGCAGCTTAGGGCCAAACTCCTACGAGCAGTACTTC.

The CDR3 sequence is CASSSTRQGGNTIYF. CDR3 DNA: TGTGCCAGCAGTTCAACTCGACAGGGGGGAAACACCATATATTTT. The V gene is TRBV28, the J gene TRBJ1-3; 8 bases map to TRBD1. Trimming at V came to 4 bases and at J to 4 bases, leaving 6 bases not matched to a gene. The CDR3 is 15 amino acids. Germline V gene lookup returns CDR1 MDHEN and CDR2 SYDVKM.

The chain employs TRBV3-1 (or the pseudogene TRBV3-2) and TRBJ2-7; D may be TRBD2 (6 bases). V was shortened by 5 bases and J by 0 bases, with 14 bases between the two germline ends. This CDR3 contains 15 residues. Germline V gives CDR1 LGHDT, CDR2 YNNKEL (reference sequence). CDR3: CASSFPGLSSYEQYF. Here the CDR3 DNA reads TGTGCCAGCAGCTTCCCGGGACTCAGCTCCTACGAGCAGTACTTC.

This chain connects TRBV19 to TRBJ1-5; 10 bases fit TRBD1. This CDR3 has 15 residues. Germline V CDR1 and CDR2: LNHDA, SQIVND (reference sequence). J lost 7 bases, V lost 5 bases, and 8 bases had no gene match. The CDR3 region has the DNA TGTGCCAGTAGTCCTCGGACAGGGGGAGGACAGCCCCAGCATTTT. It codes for CASSPRTGGGQPQHF.

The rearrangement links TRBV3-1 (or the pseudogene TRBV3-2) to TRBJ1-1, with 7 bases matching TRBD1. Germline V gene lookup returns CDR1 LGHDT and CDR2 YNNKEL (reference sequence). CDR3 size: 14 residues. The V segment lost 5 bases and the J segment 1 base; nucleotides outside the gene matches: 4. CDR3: CASSVQGWNTEAFF. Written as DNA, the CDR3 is TGTGCCAGCAGCGTACAGGGGTGGAACACTGAAGCTTTCTTT.